This T cell receptor (beta chain) was identified during a study of T cell repertoires in cytomegalovirus infection. Study in general: Used in the study were CMV epitopes, some recently identified and HLA-C-restricted, others well-studied and HLA-B-restricted. Carrying CMV and the relevant HLA type showed in public TCR beta signatures. Study-wide results and caveats: The response measured ex vivo was dominated by TCR beta clonotypes (HLA-C-restricted and CMV-specific).

Using its own MiXCR run on the reads, TCRdb lists one record per CDR3 protein. Here the sample spans some 940,000 distinct CDR3 sequences, approximately 31% being singletons. This CDR3 region has 14 residues. Unmatched junction bases numbered 6, after V lost 5 bases and J lost 5 bases. Germline V gives CDR1 MNHNS, CDR2 SASEGT. Comment on this clonotype: Its antigen is still unknown.

This rearrangement joins TRBV6-1 to TRBJ2-5, with 9 bases identical to TRBD1. The sample in question was cultured CD8+ T cells from PBMCs, obtained from culture after CMV antigen stimulation. The sequence derives from a human donor in good health (CMV status not recorded). Some clones in this sample may be carry-over from other donors' samples. CDR3 nucleotide sequence: TGTGCCAGCAGTTGGACAGGGGTGGTGGAGACCCAGTACTTC. Translating gives CASSWTGVVETQYF.